The text below deals with one T cell receptor beta chain. The antigen remains undetermined. J was trimmed by 10 bases and V by 2 bases; bases with no gene match: 10. This CDR3 spans 14 amino acids. The germline gives CDR1 MDHEN, CDR2 SYDVKM. This sample stems from a study of tumor-infiltrating lymphocytes in primary liver carcinoma. The wider study: Surgical resection was used to treat these primary liver carcinoma patients. Samples had roughly 3.65 to 8 million productive TCRbeta reads, comparable between tissue types. Study conclusions and caveats: Tumors had a top-250-clone fraction that was significantly higher than blood (p = 0.039).

Unsorted whole blood yielded the blood RNA, and germline DNA was also extracted. At sampling, these chronic HBV carriers had received no treatment. TCR beta cDNA was prepared out of roughly 450 ng total RNA by means of a constant-region primer. A slightly modified ARM-PCR protocol with three nested multiplex PCR rounds produced these TCR beta libraries. The study ran its first two PCR rounds for roughly 11 cycles each, using TRBV1-TRBV30 forward primers and a C-beta reverse primer. TCRdb reprocessed the multiplex PCR reads via MiXCR and lists one record per CDR3 protein. Of around 330,000 distinct CDR3 sequences listed, 58% are singletons.

Sequenced sample: peripheral blood. The gene calls are TRBV28 and TRBJ1-1; 7 nucleotides match TRBD1. The receptor was derived from a woman aged 30 to 39 with primary liver carcinoma and hepatitis B virus infection. CDR3 bases: TGTGCCAGCAGTTTACGCCTTGACAGGGTGGCAGCTTTCTTT. Amino acids: CASSLRLDRVAAFF. Complete variable domain (other parts from reference TRBV28 and TRBJ1-1): DVKVTQSSRYLVKRTGEKVFLECVQDMDHENMFWYRQDPGLGLRLIYFSYDVKMKEKGDIPEGYSVSREKKERFSLILESASTNQTSMYLCASSLRLDRVAAFFGQGTRLTVV.